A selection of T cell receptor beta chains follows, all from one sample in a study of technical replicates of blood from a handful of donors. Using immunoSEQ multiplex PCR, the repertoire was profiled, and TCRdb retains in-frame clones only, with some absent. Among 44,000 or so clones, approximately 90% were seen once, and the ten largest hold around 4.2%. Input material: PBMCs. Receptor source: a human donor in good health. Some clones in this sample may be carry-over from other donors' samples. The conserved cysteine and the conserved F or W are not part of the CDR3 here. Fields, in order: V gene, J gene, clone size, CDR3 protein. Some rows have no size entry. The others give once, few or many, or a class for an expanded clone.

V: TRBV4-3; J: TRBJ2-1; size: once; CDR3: ASSQGFGGDYNEQF
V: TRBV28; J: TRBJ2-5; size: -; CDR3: ASQGYYQETQY
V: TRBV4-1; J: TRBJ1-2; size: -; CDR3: ASSQATPGQTYYGYT
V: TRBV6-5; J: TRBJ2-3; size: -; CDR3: ASRGQGRTDTQY
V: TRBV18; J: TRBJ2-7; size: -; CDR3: ASSPITDYEQY
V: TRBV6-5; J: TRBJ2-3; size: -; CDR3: ASSSVPGGDTQY
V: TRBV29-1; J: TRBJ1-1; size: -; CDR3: SVQQGGRNTEAF
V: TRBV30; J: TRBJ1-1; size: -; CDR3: ACITSLKGQGRSAF
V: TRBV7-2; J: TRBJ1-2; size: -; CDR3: ASSSDRVGYT
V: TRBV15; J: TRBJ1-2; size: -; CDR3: ATSRVQGATLNYGYT
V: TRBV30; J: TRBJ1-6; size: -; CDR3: AWKRDRGNSPLH
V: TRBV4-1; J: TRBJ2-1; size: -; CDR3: ASSPMYGENYNEQF
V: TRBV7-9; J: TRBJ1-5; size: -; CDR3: ASSFPNQPQH
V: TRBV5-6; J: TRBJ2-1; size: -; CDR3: ASSLVAASSYNEQF
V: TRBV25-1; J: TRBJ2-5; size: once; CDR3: ASSETRLAMTSTQY
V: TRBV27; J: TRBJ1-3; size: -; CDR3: ASSSGTGNTIY
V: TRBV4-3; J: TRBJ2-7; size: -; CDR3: ASSQDWGRGREQY
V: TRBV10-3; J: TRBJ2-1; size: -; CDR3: AIKGEQGSYNEQF
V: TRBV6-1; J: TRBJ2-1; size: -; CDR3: ASSERDYNEQF
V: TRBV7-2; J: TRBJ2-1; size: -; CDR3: ASSRSGTSGDEQF
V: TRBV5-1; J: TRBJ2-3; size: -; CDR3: ASSLDGGGQADTQY
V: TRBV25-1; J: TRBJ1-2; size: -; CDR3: ASTGPGVNGYT
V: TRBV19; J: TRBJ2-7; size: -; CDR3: ASSTRDRSYEQY
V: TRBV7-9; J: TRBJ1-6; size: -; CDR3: ASSAPTGWRNSPLH
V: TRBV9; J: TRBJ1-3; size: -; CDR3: ASKAGTGNTIY
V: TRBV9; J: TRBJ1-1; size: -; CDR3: ASSSRTGTNTEAF
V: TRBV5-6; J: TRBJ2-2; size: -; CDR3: ASSFRGGELF
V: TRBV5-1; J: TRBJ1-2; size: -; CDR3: ASSLGHNNYGYT
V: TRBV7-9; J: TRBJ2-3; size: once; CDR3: ASSSGGDTQY
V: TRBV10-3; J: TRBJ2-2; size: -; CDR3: AISEASGFTGELF
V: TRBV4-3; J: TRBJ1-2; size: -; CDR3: ASSRRTGTGGNGYT
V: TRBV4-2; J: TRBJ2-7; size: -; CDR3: ASSPPGAGSYEQY
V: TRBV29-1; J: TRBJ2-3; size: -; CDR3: SVEDRARGWYNTDTQY
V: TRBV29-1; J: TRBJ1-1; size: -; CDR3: SVESQEGTEAF
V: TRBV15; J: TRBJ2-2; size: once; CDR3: ATSRGDRGRTGELF
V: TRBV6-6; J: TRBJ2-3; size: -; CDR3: ASSYIAGGDTQY
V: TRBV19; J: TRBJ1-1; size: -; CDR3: ASSDRSKNTEAF
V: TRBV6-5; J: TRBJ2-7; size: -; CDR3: ASRNRDRGTYEQY
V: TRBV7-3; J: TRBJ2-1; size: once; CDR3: ASRSSGGSYNEQF
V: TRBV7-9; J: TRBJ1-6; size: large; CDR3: ASTFSRGIDNSPLH
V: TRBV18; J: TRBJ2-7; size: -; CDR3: ASRGTGGFYEQY
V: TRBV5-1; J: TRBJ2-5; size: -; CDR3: ASSAGQQETQY
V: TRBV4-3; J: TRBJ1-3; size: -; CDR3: ASSQGQQSSGNTIY
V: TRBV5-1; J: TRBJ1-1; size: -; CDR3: ASSILQESTEAF
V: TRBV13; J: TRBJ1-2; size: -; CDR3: ASSVLGQANYGYT
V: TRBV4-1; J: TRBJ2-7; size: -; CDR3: ASSQETGFHEQY
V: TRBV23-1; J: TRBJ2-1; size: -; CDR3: ASSQPYTGSLF
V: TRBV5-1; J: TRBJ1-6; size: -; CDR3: ASSFAPGQGDNSPLH
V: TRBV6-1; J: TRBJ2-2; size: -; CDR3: ASSGGVWLAENTGELF
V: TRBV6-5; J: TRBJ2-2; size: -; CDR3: ASSYFTNTGELF
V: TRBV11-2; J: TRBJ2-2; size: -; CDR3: ASSLVASGVGGELF
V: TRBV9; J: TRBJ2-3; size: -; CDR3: ASRSGDGRTDTQY
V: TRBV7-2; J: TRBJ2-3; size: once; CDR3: ASTLGTGLLGDTQY
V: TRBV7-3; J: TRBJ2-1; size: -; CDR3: ASSRAGRSYNEQF
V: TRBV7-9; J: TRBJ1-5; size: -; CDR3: ASSSSSGAGGNQPQH
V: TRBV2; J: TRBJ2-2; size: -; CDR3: ASTLSGGASTGELF
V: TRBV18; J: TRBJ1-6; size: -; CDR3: ASSDRRNSPLH
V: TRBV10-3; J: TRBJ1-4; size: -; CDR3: AISESGSGGEKLF
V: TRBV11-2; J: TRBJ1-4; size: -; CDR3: ASSPNIIEKLF
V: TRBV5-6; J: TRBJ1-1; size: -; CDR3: ASRQTGRNTEAF